This T cell receptor beta chain stems from a study of blood T cell repertoires in COVID-19. Per germline, CDR1 MNHEY and CDR2 SMNVEV (reference sequence). The V and J ends lost 5 bases and 5 bases respectively, with 13 bases between them. The CDR3 has 14 amino acids. Sequencing was performed with immunoSEQ multiplex PCR; in TCRdb, only in-frame clones are kept and a portion is missing. The table records 200,000 to 250,000 clones, about four fifths of them present only once. The source is a woman aged 18-29 years with acute or convalescent COVID-19. Sequencing input: peripheral blood. The chain links TRBV27 to TRBJ2-1; possibly TRBD2 for D (6 bases). The CDR3, as DNA: TGTGCCAGCAGTAGAGCGGGTTCGAACAATGAGCAGTTCTTC. Encoded protein: CASSRAGSNNEQFF.